Shown below are 10 T cell receptor beta chains from a single sample sequenced in a study of read filtering for tumor transcriptome and immune sequencing. This library used approximately 370 ng RNA and molecular barcoded adaptors spanning alpha/delta and beta/gamma chains. TCRdb recomputed calls from the reads with MiXCR, one row per CDR3 protein. The sample lists tens of thousands of distinct CDR3 sequences, under 25% occurring once. The sample was a population of CD138-negative cells sorted from bone marrow. The source is a donor aged 40 or over with multiple myeloma.

This clonotype showed up just a few times. The V gene is TRBV5-4, the J gene TRBJ2-7; D not resolved. The CDR3 is 13 residues long. The ends were cut back, 0 bases at V and 3 bases at J, with 7 bases in the middle. The germline V gene encodes CDR1 SGHNT and CDR2 YYREEE (reference sequence). CDR3 nucleotide sequence: TGTGCCAGCAGCTTGGATAGGATCTACGAGCAGTACTTC. Translation gives CASSLDRIYEQYF.

This clonotype was observed at least ten times. The chain carries TRBV12-3 or TRBV12-4 and TRBJ2-1; 14 bases agree with TRBD2. The V gene end was trimmed by 4 bases and the J gene end by 8 bases; junction bases not matched to a gene: 4. This CDR3 comprises 15 residues. The CDR3 sequence is CASSSTSGGADEQFF. DNA of the CDR3: TGTGCCAGCAGTTCGACTAGCGGGGGGGCTGATGAGCAGTTCTTC.

There are many counts of this clonotype. The chain uses TRBV5-5 and TRBJ1-2; D not certain. Trimming pared 2 bases from V and 5 bases from J, leaving 16 bases between. Germline V gene data show CDR1 as SGHKS and CDR2 as YYEKEE (reference sequence). The CDR3 runs to 15 residues. CDR3 DNA sequence: TGTGCCAGCAGCTTAAGGGCAGTGGCGAGTTATGGCTACACCTTC. Protein: CASSLRAVASYGYTF. Filled out from reference TRBV5-5 and TRBJ1-2, the complete variable domain reads DAGVTQSPTHLIKTRGQQVTLRCSPISGHKSVSWYQQVLGQGPQFIFQYYEKEERGRGNFPDRFSARQFPNYSSELNVNALLLGDSALYLCASSLRAVASYGYTFGSGTRLTVV.

In its sample, this clonotype was seen many times. The rearrangement joins TRBV12-3 or TRBV12-4 to TRBJ1-1, with unresolved D. Trimming took off 7 bases at V and 5 bases at J, with 26 bases between the two ends. The CDR3 totals 17 residues. In nucleotides, the CDR3 is TGTGCCAGCACCTCTCCAATTAACTCCGATAGGCGGACTGAAGCTTTCTTT. It is translated as CASTSPINSDRRTEAFF.

The J gene is TRBJ2-1, the V gene TRBV7-9; 7 positions match TRBD2. J was trimmed by 7 bases and V by 4 bases; bases with no gene match: 1. The CDR3 contains 12 residues. Germline CDR1 is SEHNR and CDR2 is FQNEAQ (reference sequence). The CDR3 coding sequence is TGTGCCAGCAGCTCCGGGGGGAATGAGCAGTTCTTC. Protein product: CASSSGGNEQFF.

The chain has TRBV7-2 and TRBJ2-1; 7 nucleotides agree with TRBD2. The CDR3 has 16 residues. Germline trimming cut 4 bases from V and 7 bases from J; bases unmatched to any gene: 13. CDR1 is SGHTA and CDR2 is FQGNSA in the germline V gene. Here the CDR3 DNA reads TGTGCCAGCAGCTCATGGGGCGGGAGTGTAGGGAATGAGCAGTTCTTC. It encodes CASSSWGGSVGNEQFF.

This clonotype was observed at least ten times. The rearrangement joins TRBV5-1 to TRBJ1-2; 8 nucleotides match TRBD1. The trim removed 4 bases at V and 5 bases at J, leaving 10 bases unmatched. Germline CDR1 SGHRS, CDR2 YFSETQ. The CDR3 sequence is 15 residues long. The CDR3 nucleotides are TGCGCCAGCAGCCCCATCGACAGGGGCAGATATGGCTACACCTTC. Translation gives CASSPIDRGRYGYTF. Using reference TRBV5-1 and TRBJ1-2 for the parts outside the CDR3, the full variable domain is KAGVTQTPRYLIKTRGQQVTLSCSPISGHRSVSWYQQTPGQGLQFLFEYFSETQRNKGNFPGRFSGRQFSNSRSEMNVSTLELGDSALYLCASSPIDRGRYGYTFGSGTRLTVV.

In regard to this clonotype: This is likely an artifact of a read error, given a far larger clone one base away. In DNA form, the CDR3 reads TGTGCCAGCAGCCCCGGGGGGAACACCGGGGAGCTGTTTTTT. Translated, it gives CASSPGGNTGELFF. The chain carries TRBV11-2 and TRBJ2-2, with D tentatively TRBD2 (6 bases). With 5 bases removed from V and 1 base from J, the gap between germline ends came to 8 bases. The germline CDR1 and CDR2 sequences are SGHAT and FQNNGV. The CDR3 has 14 amino acids.

This clonotype showed up many times. The chain combines TRBV27 with TRBJ2-1; 11 nucleotides agree with TRBD2. With 6 bases clipped from V and 7 bases from J, the junction kept 5 bases outside the gene matches. The CDR3 has 14 amino acids. Germline-derived CDR1 and CDR2 are MNHEY and SMNVEV (reference sequence). The DNA for the CDR3 is TGTGCCAGCAGGACTAGCGGGGCGGGTAATGAGCAGTTCTTC. Translated: CASRTSGAGNEQFF.

This clonotype was counted many times. This sequence joins TRBV29-1 and TRBJ1-4; tentatively, D is TRBD1 (5 bases). There are 12 residues in the CDR3. The V end was cut by 7 bases, the J end by 6 bases, with 12 bases between. The germline CDR1 and CDR2 sequences are SQVTM and ANQGSEA. CDR3 amino acids: CSEDKADEKLFF. For the CDR3, the DNA is TGCAGCGAGGACAAGGCGGATGAAAAACTGTTTTTT. Together with reference TRBV29-1 and TRBJ1-4, the CDR3 gives the full variable domain: SAVISQKPSRDICQRGTSLTIQCQVDSQVTMMFWYRQQPGQSLTLIATANQGSEATYESGFVIDKFPISRPNLTFSTLTVSNMSPEDSSIYLCSEDKADEKLFFGSGTQLSVL.